The 15 T cell receptor beta chains reported below all come from one sample, sequenced in a study of blood T cell repertoires in COVID-19. Produced via immunoSEQ multiplex PCR; TCRdb's table is partial and in-frame only. Among 200,000 to 250,000 clones listed, 86% were seen once. The sample taken for sequencing was PBMCs or T cells enriched from blood (not recorded which). Receptors originate from a woman aged 40 to 50 with acute COVID-19.

This clone was seen a few times. This rearrangement joins TRBV14 to TRBJ2-2; D remains unclear. The CDR3 is made up of 14 amino acids. Trimming removed 2 bases from V and 1 base from J, with 5 bases in between. The germline gives CDR1 SGHDN, CDR2 FVKESK. In DNA form, the CDR3 reads TGTGCCAGCAGCCAACAAATGAACACCGGGGAGCTGTTTTTT. Its translation is CASSQQMNTGELFF.

The rearrangement uses TRBV6-5 and TRBJ1-2, with 9 bases lining up with TRBD1. CDR1 and CDR2 (germline): MNHEY, SVGAGI. Germline trimming cut 6 bases from V and 8 bases from J; bases unmatched to any gene: 13. CDR3 size: 15 residues. CDR3 amino acids: CASRKGQGGLKGYTF. CDR3 coding DNA: TGTGCCAGCAGAAAGGGACAGGGAGGTCTAAAAGGCTACACCTTC.

The rearrangement links TRBV2 to TRBJ2-4, with 7 positions matching TRBD1. This CDR3 spans 15 amino acids. Germline CDR1 SNHLY, CDR2 FYNNEI. With 7 bases clipped from V and 0 bases from J, the junction kept 6 bases outside the gene matches. The CDR3 region is CASKQAGGAKNIQYF. CDR3 bases: TGTGCCAGCAAGCAGGCAGGGGGAGCCAAAAACATTCAGTACTTC.

This clone has a handful of counts. The rearrangement joins TRBV6-2 or TRBV6-3 to TRBJ2-1, with TRBD2 as a possible D gene (6 bases). The V end lost 2 bases, the J end lost 2 bases, and 13 bases lay between the germline ends. This CDR3 region has 16 residues. Germline V gives CDR1 MNHEY, CDR2 SVGEGT. Here the CDR3 DNA reads TGTGCCAGCAGTTACGGGGGGAAAGGCCCCTACAATGAGCAGTTCTTC. Translation: CASSYGGKGPYNEQFF.

The V and J genes are TRBV6-5 and TRBJ2-7; TRBD1 is a possible D gene (5 bases). Trimming left V 6 bases short and J 3 bases short, with 12 bases between. This CDR3 region has 13 residues. The germline gives CDR1 MNHEY, CDR2 SVGAGI. The DNA of the CDR3 is TGTGCCAGCAGGGTGGTAAGGGGCTACGAGCAGTACTTC. Translated: CASRVVRGYEQYF.

The V gene is TRBV7-2, the J gene TRBJ1-5, with 10 bases fitting TRBD1. Germline values: CDR1 SGHTA, CDR2 FQGNSA. J was trimmed by 0 bases and V by 5 bases; bases with no gene match: 13. The CDR3 consists of 19 residues. CDR3: CASSDSRDRGPYSNQPQHF. The CDR3 DNA follows: TGTGCCAGCAGCGATTCCCGGGACAGGGGACCTTATAGCAATCAGCCCCAGCATTTT.

J is TRBJ1-1 and V is TRBV14, with a weak D call TRBD1 (6 bases). V was shortened by 4 bases and J by 0 bases, with 12 bases between the two germline ends. CDR3 length: 15 residues. Per germline, CDR1 SGHDN and CDR2 FVKESK. The CDR3 is CASSLYRVMNTEAFF. The CDR3 bases are TGTGCCAGCAGCCTTTACAGGGTAATGAACACTGAAGCTTTCTTT.

The chain combines TRBV2 with TRBJ2-5; the match to TRBD2 covers 8 bases. V lost 7 bases and J lost 5; bases outside the gene matches: 12. CDR3 length: 15 amino acids. Germline loops: CDR1 SNHLY, CDR2 FYNNEI. Here the CDR3 DNA reads TGTGCCAGCATAGGGGCTAGCGGGCGTCGGGAGACCCAGTACTTC. Its translation is CASIGASGRRETQYF.

This sequence joins TRBV5-1 and TRBJ1-1, with 8 positions matching TRBD1. This CDR3 contains 16 residues. V shed 0 bases and J 1 base; nucleotides not matched to a gene: 5. CDR1 and CDR2 (germline): SGHRS, YFSETQ. The CDR3 is CASSLDGTGPNTEAFF. CDR3 nucleotide sequence: TGCGCCAGCAGCTTGGATGGGACAGGCCCGAACACTGAAGCTTTCTTT.

The chain is built from TRBV6-2 or TRBV6-3 and TRBJ2-1, with 10 bases fitting TRBD2. The CDR3 runs to 15 residues. V trimming: 5 bases; J trimming: 8 bases; junction bases outside the gene matches: 9. CDR1 is MNHEY and CDR2 is SVGEGT in the germline V gene. The CDR3 DNA reads as TGTGCCAGCAGTGACCCAGCGGGGGGGGCCTATGAGCAGTTCTTC. As protein: CASSDPAGGAYEQFF.

The sample holds a few counts of this clone. The J gene is TRBJ1-1, the V gene TRBV5-1, with D perhaps TRBD1 (5 bases). The V and J ends lost 1 base and 9 bases respectively, with 13 bases between them. CDR3 length: 13 amino acids. Germline-derived CDR1 and CDR2 are SGHRS and YFSETQ. The CDR3 nucleotides are TGCGCCAGCAGCTTGTTAGGCAGGGAAAAAGCTTTCTTT. It yields the protein CASSLLGREKAFF.

The chain joins TRBV6-5 to TRBJ1-6, with a tentative D call TRBD1 (6 bases). CDR1 is MNHEY and CDR2 is SVGAGI in the germline V gene. The CDR3 has 15 residues. The V gene lost 4 bases and the J gene lost 0 bases, with 7 bases spanning the gap. The DNA for the CDR3 is TGTGCCAGCAGTTCGGACAGCTCCTATAATTCACCCCTCCACTTT. Its translation is CASSSDSSYNSPLHF.

CDR3 sequence (DNA): TGTGCCAGCAGCTTCTTTGTAACAGGGCATCAGCCCCAGCATTTT. This encodes CASSFFVTGHQPQHF. This sequence joins TRBV5-8 and TRBJ1-5; D is perhaps TRBD1 (6 bases). Germline-derived CDR1 and CDR2 are SGHTS and YDEGEE. There are 15 residues in the CDR3. V was pared by 2 bases and J by 5 bases, with 14 bases between. The variable domain in full, with the rest retrieved from reference TRBV5-8 and TRBJ1-5, is EAGVTQSPTHLIKTRGQQATLRCSPISGHTSVYWYQQALGLGLQFLLWYDEGEERNRGNFPPRFSGRQFPNYSSELNVNALELEDSALYLCASSFFVTGHQPQHFGDGTRLSIL.

The chain employs TRBV9 and TRBJ1-4, with D maybe TRBD1 (5 bases). The CDR3 is 16 residues long. Trimming left V 3 bases short and J 4 bases short, with 16 bases between. CDR1 is SGDLS and CDR2 is YYNGEE in the germline V gene. CDR3 DNA sequence: TGTGCCAGCAGCGCCCACGGGCAGGGCATTAATGAAAAACTGTTTTTT. It encodes CASSAHGQGINEKLFF. The full variable domain, in which reference TRBV9 and TRBJ1-4 provide the parts outside the CDR3, is DSGVTQTPKHLITATGQRVTLRCSPRSGDLSVYWYQQSLDQGLQFLIQYYNGEERAKGNILERFSAQQFPDLHSELNLSSLELGDSALYFCASSAHGQGINEKLFFGSGTQLSVL.

The V call is TRBV10-3, the J call TRBJ1-6, with D unresolved. The CDR3 sequence is 13 residues long. The V and J ends lost 2 bases and 5 bases respectively, with 4 bases between them. The germline V gene has CDR1 ENHRY and CDR2 SYGVKD. CDR3: CAISEVDNSPLHF. The CDR3 DNA reads TGTGCCATCAGTGAGGTAGATAATTCACCCCTCCACTTT.